Following are 16 T cell receptor beta chains from one sample sequenced in a study of shared clonotypes between healthy human individuals. Sequenced by immunoSEQ multiplex PCR; TCRdb stores in-frame clones only, minus some. The sample consists of hundreds of thousands of clones, 72% of them appearing once. Input material: memory CD4+ T cells sorted from blood. Noted subset: CD45RA-negative fraction. These receptors all come from a woman in her twenties or thirties in good health.

This chain uses TRBV18 with TRBJ1-1, with 9 bases that match TRBD1. Germline V gives CDR1 KGHSH, CDR2 LQKENI. J lost 5 bases, V lost 5 bases, and 12 bases had no gene match. The CDR3 is made up of 16 amino acids. The CDR3 DNA follows: TGTGCCAGCTCAACAGCAGACAGGGGGGGAGGGACTGAAGCTTTCTTT. Amino acids: CASSTADRGGGTEAFF.

This chain uses TRBV28 with TRBJ2-1; D tentatively fits TRBD1 or TRBD2 (5 bases each). The V gene lost 1 base and the J gene lost 10 bases, with 14 bases spanning the gap. Germline CDR1 MDHEN, CDR2 SYDVKM. The CDR3 is made up of 14 amino acids. The CDR3 nucleotides read TGTGCCAGCAGTTTATTGGGACCCCCGCGGGAGCAGTTCTTC. Its translation is CASSLLGPPREQFF.

CDR3 sequence: CASSIRIRGRKTEAFF. CDR3 in DNA: TGTGCCAGCAGCATCCGAATCAGGGGGCGGAAGACTGAAGCTTTCTTT. The chain links TRBV5-4 to TRBJ1-1, with 8 bases matching TRBD1. Germline V gene data show CDR1 as SGHNT and CDR2 as YYREEE (reference sequence). CDR3 size: 16 residues. V lost 4 bases to trimming and J lost 5 bases; unmatched junction nucleotides: 13. The full variable domain, its missing parts supplied by reference TRBV5-4 and TRBJ1-1, is ETGVTQSPTHLIKTRGQQVTLRCSSQSGHNTVSWYQQALGQGPQFIFQYYREEENGRGNFPPRFSGLQFPNYSSELNVNALELDDSALYLCASSIRIRGRKTEAFFGQGTRLTVV.

J is TRBJ2-5 and V is TRBV27; 8 bases agree with TRBD2. Germline assignment: CDR1 MNHEY and CDR2 SMNVEV (reference sequence). This CDR3 contains 13 residues. The V gene end was trimmed by 5 bases and the J gene end by 5 bases; junction bases not matched to a gene: 4. CDR3 sequence: CASSRREGETQYF. The CDR3, as DNA: TGTGCCAGCAGTAGACGGGAGGGCGAGACCCAGTACTTC.

The chain carries TRBV18 and TRBJ1-1; D call uncertain. The CDR3 consists of 16 residues. CDR1 and CDR2 (germline): KGHSH, LQKENI. Between the trimmed V and J ends, which lost 3 bases and 5 bases, there was a span of 19 bases. This chain's CDR3 is CASSPDVGLTTTEAFF. The CDR3 DNA reads as TGTGCCAGCTCACCCGACGTCGGGCTGACTACGACTGAAGCTTTCTTT. The full variable domain, in which reference TRBV18 and TRBJ1-1 provide the parts outside the CDR3, is NAGVMQNPRHLVRRRGQEARLRCSPMKGHSHVYWYRQLPEEGLKFMVYLQKENIIDESGMPKERFSAEFPKEGPSILRIQQVVRGDSAAYFCASSPDVGLTTTEAFFGQGTRLTVV.

This clone appeared a few times. The V call is TRBV5-6, the J call TRBJ1-2; a possible D gene is TRBD1 (5 bases). The CDR3 contains 13 residues. The germline gives CDR1 SGHDT, CDR2 YYEEEE. Between the trimmed V and J ends, which lost 2 bases and 4 bases, there was a span of 9 bases. The CDR3 spells CASSLDRVYGYTF. The CDR3, as DNA: TGTGCCAGCAGCTTAGACAGAGTCTATGGCTACACCTTC.

The J gene is TRBJ2-3, the V gene TRBV5-4; 8 nucleotides agree with TRBD2. Germline CDR1 and CDR2: SGHNT and YYREEE (reference sequence). The trim removed 4 bases at V and 0 bases at J, leaving 7 bases unmatched. CDR3 size: 16 residues. CDR3 bases: TGTGCCAGCAGCCCGGGGGGGGGCCTTAGCACAGATACGCAGTATTTT. It specifies CASSPGGGLSTDTQYF.

This CDR3 is CASSLELASDTQYF. The CDR3 DNA reads TGTGCCAGCAGCTTAGAACTAGCGTCAGATACGCAGTATTTT. The chain has TRBV7-8 and TRBJ2-3; 7 nucleotides agree with TRBD2. CDR3 length: 14 residues. J was trimmed by 4 bases and V by 1 base; bases with no gene match: 2. Germline-derived CDR1 and CDR2 are SGHVS and FQNEAQ.

This clone occurred once. This chain uses TRBV28 with TRBJ1-2; no clear D. Germline loops: CDR1 MDHEN, CDR2 SYDVKM. With 7 bases removed from V and 0 bases from J, the gap between germline ends came to 12 bases. The CDR3 loop spans 14 amino acids. CDR3 sequence (DNA): TGTGCCAGCATGGCGGGGAACCCTAACTATGGCTACACCTTC. Protein: CASMAGNPNYGYTF.

This clone has just one count. The rearrangement joins TRBV5-4 to TRBJ2-5; 11 positions match TRBD2. V lost 7 bases and J lost 11; bases outside the gene matches: 13. The CDR3 covers 14 residues. CDR1 and CDR2 from the germline V gene are SGHNT and YYREEE (reference sequence). The CDR3 loop reads CASGKLAGVREQYF. The CDR3 region has the DNA TGTGCCAGCGGAAAACTAGCGGGAGTTCGAGAGCAGTACTTC.

This CDR3 reads CASSQSTLAKNIQYF. CDR3 coding DNA: TGTGCCAGCAGCCAATCGACACTAGCCAAAAACATTCAGTACTTC. The chain uses TRBV7-3 and TRBJ2-4; D uncertain. This CDR3 spans 15 amino acids. Trimming shortened V by 5 bases and J by 0 bases, and 11 bases separated the two germline ends. CDR1 is SGHTA, CDR2 FQGTGA, per germline.

CDR3 sequence reads: CASENGAGANTEAFF. In DNA form, the CDR3 reads TGCGCCAGCGAGAACGGTGCAGGGGCGAACACTGAAGCTTTCTTT. The gene calls are TRBV10-2 and TRBJ1-1; TRBD1 is a possible D gene (6 bases). Deletions cut 8 bases from V and 1 base from J, with 17 bases between. This CDR3 comprises 15 residues. Germline CDR1 WSHSY, CDR2 SAAADI.

The chain combines TRBV11-2 with TRBJ2-1; the D gene is possibly TRBD2 (6 bases). V lost 1 base and J lost 2, with 15 bases in between. CDR3 length equals 17 residues. Germline CDR1 is SGHAT and CDR2 is FQNNGV. The CDR3 is CASSLGGGTVTYNEQFF. In nucleotides, the CDR3 is TGTGCCAGCAGCTTAGGGGGCGGGACTGTAACCTACAATGAGCAGTTCTTC.

The J gene is TRBJ2-7, the V gene TRBV27; no clear D gene. Per germline, CDR1 MNHEY and CDR2 SMNVEV (reference sequence). The CDR3 covers 15 residues. With 4 bases removed from V and 0 bases from J, the gap between germline ends came to 13 bases. The CDR3 reads CASSSRHLSSYEQYF. The CDR3 nucleotides are TGTGCCAGCAGTTCAAGACACTTGAGCTCCTACGAGCAGTACTTC.

The chain joins TRBV29-1 to TRBJ2-7; D gene ambiguous. V was cut by 8 bases and J by 1 base, with 9 bases left in between. The length of the CDR3 is 11 residues. CDR1 and CDR2 from the germline V gene are SQVTM and ANQGSEA. CDR3 sequence (DNA): TGCAGCATCTTGTCTTCCTACGAGCAGTACTTC. Its translation: CSILSSYEQYF.

This clone has a handful of counts. This chain joins TRBV30 and TRBJ2-3, with D uncertain. CDR1 and CDR2 (germline): GTSNPN, SVGIG (reference sequence). Trimming removed 2 bases from V and 3 bases from J, with 6 bases in between. This CDR3 comprises 12 residues. The DNA of the CDR3 is TGTGCCTGGAGTCCTATTACAGATACGCAGTATTTT. Amino acids: CAWSPITDTQYF.